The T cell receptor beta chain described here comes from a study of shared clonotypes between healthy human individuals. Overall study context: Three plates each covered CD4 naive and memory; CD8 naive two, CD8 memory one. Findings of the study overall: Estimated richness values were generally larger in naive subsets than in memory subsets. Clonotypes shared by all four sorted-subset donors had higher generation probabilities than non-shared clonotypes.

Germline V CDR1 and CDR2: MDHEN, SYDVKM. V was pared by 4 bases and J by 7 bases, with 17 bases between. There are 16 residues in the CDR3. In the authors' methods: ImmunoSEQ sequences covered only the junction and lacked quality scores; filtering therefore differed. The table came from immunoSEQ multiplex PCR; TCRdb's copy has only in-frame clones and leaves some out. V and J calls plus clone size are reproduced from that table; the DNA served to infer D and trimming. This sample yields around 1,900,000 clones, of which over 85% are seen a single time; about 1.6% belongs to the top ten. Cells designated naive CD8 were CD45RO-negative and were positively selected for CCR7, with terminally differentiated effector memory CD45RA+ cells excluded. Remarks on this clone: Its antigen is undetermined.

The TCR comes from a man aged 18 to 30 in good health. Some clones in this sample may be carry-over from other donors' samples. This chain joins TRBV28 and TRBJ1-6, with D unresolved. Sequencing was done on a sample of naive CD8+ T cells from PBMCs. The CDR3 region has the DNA TGTGCCAGCAGTTCCCGAACACTCATCTCGAATTCACCCCTCCACTTT. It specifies CASSSRTLISNSPLHF.